These T cell receptor beta chains were read from a single sample in a study of blood T cell repertoires in COVID-19. Only in-frame clones appear in the TCRdb table, and some are missing; sequencing was by immunoSEQ multiplex PCR. The sample holds 150,000 to 200,000 clones, about 85% seen once. The sample taken for sequencing was PBMCs or T cells enriched from blood (not recorded which). The source of these receptors is a woman aged 50 to 60 who had recovered from COVID-19. Both conserved end residues are part of each CDR3. D genes are given only for firm matches. Some rows have no size entry. The others give once, few or many, or a class for an expanded clone.

>TRBJ1-3|TRBV28|-|-
CASSSITPGNTIYF
TGTGCCAGCAGCTCTATTACCCCCGGAAACACCATATATTTT
>TRBJ2-5|TRBV12-3/TRBV12-4|-|-
CASSFAETQYF
TGTGCCAGCAGTTTCGCGGAGACCCAGTACTTC
>TRBJ2-3|TRBV9|TRBD2|few
CASSALAGNTDTQYF
TGTGCCAGCAGCGCTTTAGCGGGGAACACAGATACGCAGTATTTT
>TRBJ1-2|TRBV7-9|TRBD1|-
CASSQGQDYGYTF
TGTGCCAGCAGCCAGGGACAGGACTATGGCTACACCTTC
>TRBJ1-2|TRBV2|-|-
CASSGAGRMYGYTF
TGTGCCAGCAGTGGGGCGGGACGGATGTATGGCTACACCTTC
>TRBJ1-1|TRBV5-1|-|-
CASSLDRDRRTEAFF
TGCGCCAGCAGCTTGGACAGGGATCGTCGGACTGAAGCTTTCTTT
>TRBJ1-5|TRBV24-1|TRBD1|-
CATSDSGQVNQPQHF
TGTGCCACCAGTGATTCCGGACAGGTTAATCAGCCCCAGCATTTT
>TRBJ2-7|TRBV7-2|TRBD2|-
CASSLGWAGEGYEQYF
TGTGCCAGCAGCTTAGGTTGGGCGGGAGAAGGCTACGAGCAGTACTTC
>TRBJ1-1|TRBV6-2/TRBV6-3|-|few
CASSSRRGNTEAFF
TGTGCCAGCAGCTCTCGAAGGGGGAACACTGAAGCTTTCTTT
>TRBJ1-2|TRBV6-1|-|-
CASSEGGAVRGGYTF
TGTGCCAGCAGTGAAGGGGGCGCGGTCAGGGGAGGCTACACCTTC
>TRBJ1-2|TRBV28|TRBD1|-
CASSSTGTGVNGYTF
TGTGCCAGCAGTTCTACCGGGACAGGGGTCAATGGCTACACCTTC
>TRBJ1-2|TRBV20-1|-|-
CSVSDYGYTF
TGCAGTGTATCGGACTATGGCTACACCTTC
>TRBJ1-1|TRBV5-8|-|-
CASSLEREVNTEAFF
TGTGCCAGCAGCTTGGAGAGGGAGGTGAACACTGAAGCTTTCTTT
>TRBJ2-5|TRBV7-2|TRBD1|-
CASSLAPGTGQRRETQYF
TGTGCCAGCAGCTTAGCGCCCGGGACAGGGCAGCGGCGAGAGACCCAGTACTTC
>TRBJ2-7|TRBV7-2|-|-
CASSSYSYEQYF
TGTGCCAGCAGCTCGTACTCCTACGAGCAGTACTTC
>TRBJ2-6|TRBV13|-|few
CASSFRSSGANVLTF
TGTGCCAGCAGCTTTCGGAGTTCCGGGGCCAACGTCCTGACTTTC
>TRBJ1-3|TRBV24-1|-|-
CALSPPGWPGNTIYF
TGTGCCCTCTCCCCCCCAGGGTGGCCTGGAAACACCATATATTTT
>TRBJ2-2|TRBV6-2/TRBV6-3|-|-
CASSWLGNRVTGELFF
TGTGCCAGCAGTTGGCTCGGAAATCGGGTCACCGGGGAGCTGTTTTTT
>TRBJ1-4|TRBV7-9|-|-
CASSFPTPTNEKLFF
TGTGCCAGCAGCTTCCCGACACCGACTAATGAAAAACTGTTTTTT
>TRBJ1-1|TRBV6-5|-|many
CASSRGGHFEAFF
TGTGCCAGCAGCCGGGGGGGGCATTTCGAAGCTTTCTTT
>TRBJ1-3|TRBV2|-|-
CASSLDVPGTGNTIYF
TGTGCCAGCAGTCTAGATGTCCCAGGGACTGGAAACACCATATATTTT
>TRBJ1-1|TRBV10-3|-|-
CAISEGVNTEAFF
TGTGCCATCAGTGAAGGGGTGAACACTGAAGCTTTCTTT
>TRBJ2-3|TRBV7-2|-|-
CASSPDSYLTDTQYF
TGTGCCAGCAGCCCGGACAGCTACCTCACAGATACGCAGTATTTT
>TRBJ2-7|TRBV18|-|-
CASSSSGISYEQYF
TGTGCCAGCTCATCCTCAGGTATCTCCTACGAGCAGTACTTC
>TRBJ1-1|TRBV5-1|-|-
CASSHSGLGTEAFF
TGCGCCAGCAGCCATTCAGGGTTAGGCACTGAAGCTTTCTTT
>TRBJ1-2|TRBV5-4|TRBD1|-
CASSLGGTAANYGYTF
TGTGCCAGCAGCTTGGGCGGGACAGCAGCTAACTATGGCTACACCTTC
>TRBJ2-5|TRBV11-2|-|-
CASSLGQTQYF
TGTGCCAGCAGCTTGGGCCAGACCCAGTACTTC
>TRBJ1-1|TRBV19|-|-
CASSIATYTEAFF
TGTGCCAGTAGTATCGCGACTTACACTGAAGCTTTCTTT
>TRBJ2-2|TRBV18|-|many
CASSPSRNTGELFF
TGTGCCAGCTCACCTTCTAGGAACACCGGGGAGCTGTTTTTT
>TRBJ2-5|TRBV7-9|-|-
CASSLASPDQETQYF
TGTGCCAGCAGCTTAGCGTCGCCAGATCAAGAGACCCAGTACTTC
>TRBJ2-2|TRBV23-1|-|-
CASSQSILRYCRDKNTGELFF
TGCGCCAGCAGTCAATCGATCCTCCGTTACTGCCGGGACAAGAACACCGGGGAGCTGTTTTTT
>TRBJ1-2|TRBV28|TRBD1|few
CAHLDRIYGYTF
TGTGCCCATCTGGACAGGATCTATGGCTACACCTTC
>TRBJ2-7|TRBV18|TRBD1|-
CASSLDRGRNEQYF
TGTGCCAGCTCACTGGACAGGGGGCGCAACGAGCAGTACTTC
>TRBJ1-1|TRBV7-9|-|-
CASSKREKEAFF
TGTGCCAGCAGCAAACGAGAAAAGGAAGCTTTCTTT
>TRBJ1-6|TRBV18|TRBD1|-
CASSPTGAGSSPLHF
TGTGCCAGCTCACCGACAGGGGCCGGGAGTTCACCCCTCCACTTT
>TRBJ2-2|TRBV25-1|TRBD1|few
CASSEPGQGRKSGELFF
TGTGCCAGCAGTGAACCGGGACAGGGTCGAAAGTCCGGGGAGCTGTTTTTT
>TRBJ1-4|TRBV5-1|-|-
CASTRQGPTNEKLFF
TGCGCCAGCACCCGTCAGGGGCCTACTAATGAAAAACTGTTTTTT
>TRBJ1-2|TRBV7-9|TRBD1|-
CASSLDLDRGHGTF
TGTGCCAGCAGCTTAGACTTGGACAGGGGGCACGGTACCTTC
>TRBJ2-2|TRBV7-2|TRBD2|-
CASSLVSGRAGELFF
TGTGCCAGCAGCTTAGTTAGCGGGAGGGCCGGGGAGCTGTTTTTT
>TRBJ1-6|TRBV6-5|-|-
CASSWGQLGSPLHF
TGTGCCAGCAGTTGGGGGCAACTTGGCTCACCCCTCCACTTT
>TRBJ1-1|TRBV28|-|-
CATLNSHMNTEAFF
TGTGCCACCCTAAACAGTCACATGAACACTGAAGCTTTCTTT
>TRBJ1-3|TRBV7-9|-|-
CASSPTNSGNTIYF
TGTGCCAGCAGCCCGACAAACTCTGGAAACACCATATATTTT
>TRBJ2-2|TRBV5-6|-|-
CASSNRPQGTGELFF
TGTGCCAGCAGCAATAGGCCCCAGGGAACCGGGGAGCTGTTTTTT
>TRBJ2-1|TRBV12-3/TRBV12-4|-|once
CASSFSLGNEQFF
TGTGCCAGCAGTTTCTCACTTGGCAATGAGCAGTTCTTC
>TRBJ2-5|TRBV2|-|-
CASSESSQETQYF
TGTGCCAGCAGTGAGAGCTCCCAAGAGACCCAGTACTTC